These T cell receptor beta chains were read from a single sample in a study of shared clonotypes between healthy human individuals. Libraries were prepared by immunoSEQ multiplex PCR; TCRdb keeps only in-frame clonotypes and omits some of them. This sample has about 1.5 million clones, with 96% found just once. The sample consisted of naive CD4+ T cells sorted from blood. The origin of the receptors is a man aged 25 to 40 in good health. The CDR3 runs from the conserved cysteine through the conserved F or W. Fields, in order: clone size, V gene, D gene, J gene, CDR3 DNA, CDR3 protein. A D gene is named only where the DNA matches it firmly. The size field is filled for only some rows; it gives once, few, many or a size class.

>.|TRBV11-3|.|TRBJ2-5
TGTGCCAGACCGGAAAGGAGCACAGGGCGCCCCGGCGAGACCCAGTACTTC
CARPERSTGRPGETQYF
>.|TRBV5-1|.|TRBJ1-4
TGCGCCAGCACGGATCAGGGTGGAGGCACTAATGAAAAACTGTTTTTT
CASTDQGGGTNEKLFF
>.|TRBV7-2|.|TRBJ1-4
TGTGCCAGCAGCCTAAGACAGACAACTAATGAAAAACTGTTTTTT
CASSLRQTTNEKLFF
>.|TRBV28|.|TRBJ1-5
TGTGCCAGCAGTTTTTTGAGACAGCCCCAGCATTTT
CASSFLRQPQHF
>.|TRBV7-2|TRBD1|TRBJ2-1
TGTGCCAGCAGCTCCGGGACAGGGGTCTATGAGCAGTTCTTC
CASSSGTGVYEQFF
>.|TRBV7-2|.|TRBJ2-7
TGTGCCAGCAGCTTGGCAGGGGTGGGTCGCGAGCAGTACTTC
CASSLAGVGREQYF
>.|TRBV28|.|TRBJ2-3
TGTGCCAGCACTAAGGGCGGGACCACAGATACGCAGTATTTT
CASTKGGTTDTQYF
>.|TRBV19|TRBD1|TRBJ1-1
TGTGCCAGTAGTATTGGTTGGGACAGTGAAGCTTTCTTT
CASSIGWDSEAFF
>.|TRBV27|.|TRBJ2-2
TGTGCCAGCAGCCTTTACACCGGGGAGCTGTTTTTT
CASSLYTGELFF
>.|TRBV2|.|TRBJ2-1
TGTGCCAGCAACCGGGAGATCAATGAGCAGTTCTTC
CASNREINEQFF
>.|TRBV5-6|TRBD1|TRBJ1-1
TGTGCCAGCAGCTTGGATGGAGGGGGCGCGAACACTGAAGCTTTCTTT
CASSLDGGGANTEAFF
>.|TRBV12-5|.|TRBJ2-3
TGTGCTAGTGCTCGGGGCCCCTCAAATACGCAGTATTTT
CASARGPSNTQYF
>.|TRBV15|TRBD2|TRBJ2-3
TGTGCCACCACGGCCTTAGGCGGGAGGGCGGATACGCAGTATTTT
CATTALGGRADTQYF
>.|TRBV6-5|.|TRBJ2-2
TGTGCCAGCAGTTACTGGAGGCAGAGCGGCGGGGAGCTGTTTTTT
CASSYWRQSGGELFF
>.|TRBV2|TRBD1|TRBJ2-1
TGTGCCAGCAGTGAAACAGGGGTGACGCGTGAGCAGTTCTTC
CASSETGVTREQFF
>.|TRBV5-1|TRBD2|TRBJ2-3
TGCGCCAGCAGCCCTTTGGCGGGGAGGGACACAGATACGCAGTATTTT
CASSPLAGRDTDTQYF
>.|TRBV27|TRBD2|TRBJ2-5
TGTGCCAGCACTTCTTACGAAACTAGCGGAGGAAAGACCCAGTACTTC
CASTSYETSGGKTQYF
>.|TRBV15|.|TRBJ1-1
TGTGCCACCAGCAGAACAGGGTTATCCCACACTGAAGCTTTCTTT
CATSRTGLSHTEAFF
>.|TRBV7-6|.|TRBJ2-7
TGTGCCAGCAGCTTAGTAATGGGGCTCGAGCAGTACTTC
CASSLVMGLEQYF
>.|TRBV7-8|TRBD1|TRBJ2-3
TGTGCCAGCAGCAGTCGACAGGGGACAGATACGCAGTATTTT
CASSSRQGTDTQYF
>.|TRBV14|.|TRBJ1-5
TGTGCCAGCAGCCAAGGCGGGGATCAGCCCCAGCATTTT
CASSQGGDQPQHF
>.|TRBV29-1|TRBD1|TRBJ1-3
TGCAGCGTTGAAGTACAGGGGTATCCTGGAAACACCATATATTTT
CSVEVQGYPGNTIYF
>.|TRBV27|TRBD2|TRBJ2-7
TGTGCCAGCAGTTTGAGCTCCAGCGGGAGGGCCTACGAGCAGTACTTC
CASSLSSSGRAYEQYF
>.|TRBV20-1|.|TRBJ2-7
TGCAGTGCTAGGCTTACGTACGAGCAGTACTTC
CSARLTYEQYF
>.|TRBV7-2|TRBD2|TRBJ2-3
TGTGCCAGCAGCTCAGTTTCCGGGACTAGCGGCAACACAGATACGCAGTATTTT
CASSSVSGTSGNTDTQYF
>.|TRBV14|.|TRBJ2-7
TGTGCCAGCAGCCGCCCGGGACACTCCTACGAGCAGTACTTC
CASSRPGHSYEQYF
>.|TRBV6-1|.|TRBJ2-3
TGTGCCAGCGCGAGCACAGATACGCAGTATTTT
CASASTDTQYF
>once|TRBV25-1|.|TRBJ1-5
TGTGCCAGCAAAGGCGTTGGCAATCAGCCCCAGCATTTT
CASKGVGNQPQHF
>.|TRBV25-1|.|TRBJ1-3
TGTGCCAGCAGTGAATTGTCCGGAAACACCATATATTTT
CASSELSGNTIYF